These T cell receptor beta chains were read from a single sample in a study of regulatory T cells in long-lasting Graves disease. TCRdb called the multiplex PCR reads again in MiXCR, with one record for every CDR3 protein. The sample lists about 560,000 distinct CDR3 sequences, roughly 15% occurring once. The data were also submitted as part of a second study, on T cells in Graves' hyperthyroidism and ophthalmopathy.

Sequences were derived from peripheral blood mononuclear cells (PBMCs), sampled at new diagnosis, from a patient treated with antithyroid drugs. Every receptor here comes from a man aged 18 to 29 with Graves disease. The CDR3 runs from the conserved cysteine through the conserved F or W. Fields, in order: D gene, V gene, clone size, J gene, CDR3 protein, CDR3 DNA. D genes are given only for firm matches. Rows give clone size only sometimes, using once, few, many, or a class for an expanded clone.

.	TRBV5-1	many	TRBJ1-2	CASSRGDGYTF	TGCGCCAGCAGTAGGGGGGATGGCTACACCTTC
.	TRBV6-1	many	TRBJ1-1	CASSALGPDTEAFF	TGTGCCAGCAGTGCCCTAGGACCAGACACTGAAGCTTTCTTT
.	TRBV30	few	TRBJ2-7	CAWSVNVASYEQYF	TGTGCCTGGAGTGTAAATGTGGCGTCCTACGAGCAGTACTTC
TRBD1	TRBV20-1	.	TRBJ2-5	CSASDVRTGWQETQYF	TGCAGTGCTAGTGACGTAAGGACAGGTTGGCAAGAGACCCAGTACTTC
TRBD1	TRBV29-1	.	TRBJ2-5	CSVARQGANQETQYF	TGCAGCGTTGCACGACAGGGGGCGAACCAAGAGACCCAGTACTTC
.	TRBV28	many	TRBJ1-1	CASSSLGLNTEAFF	TGTGCCAGCAGTTCACTCGGGCTGAACACTGAAGCTTTCTTT
.	TRBV2	few	TRBJ1-1	CASSPGGGGEIREAFF	TGTGCCAGCAGCCCGGGGGGGGGGGGTGAAATACGTGAAGCTTTCTTT
TRBD1	TRBV5-5	many	TRBJ2-7	CASSLSPGTGSNEQYF	TGTGCCAGCAGCTTAAGTCCCGGGACAGGGAGCAACGAGCAGTACTTC
.	TRBV30	.	TRBJ1-4	CAWSVRGSHEKLFF	TGTGCCTGGAGTGTACGTGGTTCGCATGAAAAACTGTTTTTT
.	TRBV19	few	TRBJ2-7	CASMDRLGTYEQYF	TGTGCCAGTATGGACAGATTGGGGACCTACGAGCAGTACTTC
TRBD2	TRBV6-2/TRBV6-3	many	TRBJ2-7	CASSYGRDPYEQYF	TGTGCCAGCAGTTACGGGAGGGATCCCTACGAGCAGTACTTC
.	TRBV28	many	TRBJ1-5	CASRLRGNSNQPQHF	TGTGCCAGCAGATTGAGGGGTAATAGCAATCAGCCCCAGCATTTT
.	TRBV30	many	TRBJ1-4	CAWTRDGLMQKLFF	TGTGCCTGGACACGAGACGGCCTAATGCAAAAACTGTTTTTT
.	TRBV29-1	.	TRBJ1-5	CSVATDSNQPQHF	TGCAGCGTTGCAACAGATAGCAATCAGCCCCAGCATTTT